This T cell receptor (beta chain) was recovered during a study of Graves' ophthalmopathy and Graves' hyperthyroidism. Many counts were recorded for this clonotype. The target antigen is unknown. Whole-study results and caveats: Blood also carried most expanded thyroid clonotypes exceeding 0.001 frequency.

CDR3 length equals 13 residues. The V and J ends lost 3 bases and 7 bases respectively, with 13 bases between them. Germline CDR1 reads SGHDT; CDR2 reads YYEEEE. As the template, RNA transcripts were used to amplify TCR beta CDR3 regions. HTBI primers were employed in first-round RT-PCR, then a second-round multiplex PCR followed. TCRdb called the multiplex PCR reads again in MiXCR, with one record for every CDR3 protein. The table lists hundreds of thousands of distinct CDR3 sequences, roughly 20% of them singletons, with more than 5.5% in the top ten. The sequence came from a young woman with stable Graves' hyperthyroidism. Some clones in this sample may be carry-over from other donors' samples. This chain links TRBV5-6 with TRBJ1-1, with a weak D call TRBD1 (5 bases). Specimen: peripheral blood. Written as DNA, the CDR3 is TGTGCCAGCAGCTGGTTAGGGGATGGTGAAGCTTTCTTT. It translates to CASSWLGDGEAFF.